These T cell receptor beta chains were read from a single sample in a study of blood T cell repertoires in COVID-19. Measured with immunoSEQ multiplex PCR; TCRdb has only the in-frame clones, and not every one. The sample has more than 50,000 clones, around four fifths seen once. The source material was peripheral blood. These receptors were obtained from a woman aged 70-85 years with acute or convalescent COVID-19. CDR3s leave out the opening cysteine and the closing phenylalanine or tryptophan.

J,V,CDR3
TRBJ1-6,TRBV7-9,ASSLFEGTLSFPGSPLH
TRBJ2-1,TRBV6-2/TRBV6-3,ASSSTVVSYNEQF
TRBJ1-5,TRBV5-6,ASSFRVQGNQPQH
TRBJ1-2,TRBV18,ASSGQRQGYGYT
TRBJ2-1,TRBV12-3/TRBV12-4,ASSLFRGGEQF
TRBJ1-1,TRBV6-5,ASRAWTPNTEAF
TRBJ2-4,TRBV18,ASSPATGGPAKNIQY
TRBJ1-1,TRBV6-1,ASSELRPGEAF
TRBJ2-7,TRBV9,ASSPRTSFFYEQY
TRBJ2-2,TRBV10-1,ASRGTGGTGELF
TRBJ1-3,TRBV11-2,ASSIRTGQGNTIY
TRBJ1-1,TRBV6-5,ASRPGMNTEAF
TRBJ2-3,TRBV14,ASSQILGAGRGTDTQY